The 11 T cell receptor beta chains presented below share a single source sample, sequenced in a study of regulatory T cells in long-lasting Graves disease. Time point of the sample: newly diagnosed GD, antithyroid drugs for less than 3 months. The TCR library was made from RNA that had been extracted from PBMCs in TRIzol. Construction of the TCR beta libraries employed iRepertoire HTBI primers in conjunction with Arm-PCR of CDR3 regions. Each CDR3 protein gets one entry after TCRdb re-called the multiplex PCR reads with MiXCR. The repertoire holds around 400,000 distinct CDR3 sequences, with 15% to 18% as singletons. This sample comprised peripheral blood mononuclear cells (PBMCs), obtained at new diagnosis, from a patient treated with antithyroid drugs. The receptor set was obtained from a female donor with Graves disease.

This clonotype was found many times. The chain has TRBV19 and TRBJ1-5; D is possibly TRBD1 (5 bases). The length of the CDR3 is 16 residues. The germline V gene has CDR1 LNHDA and CDR2 SQIVND (reference sequence). The ends were cut back, 2 bases at V and 3 bases at J, with 14 bases in the middle. The DNA for the CDR3 is TGTGCCAGTAGTATAACTGGACAACGGAACAATCAGCCCCAGCATTTT. Its protein product is CASSITGQRNNQPQHF. The variable domain in full, with the rest retrieved from reference TRBV19 and TRBJ1-5, is DGGITQSPKYLFRKEGQNVTLSCEQNLNHDAMYWYRQDPGQGLRLIYYSQIVNDFQKGDIAEGYSVSREKKESFPLTVTSAQKNPTAFYLCASSITGQRNNQPQHFGDGTRLSIL.

This clonotype has ten or more counts. The gene calls are TRBV5-1 and TRBJ1-3; D ambiguous. Trimming cost V 0 bases and J 0 bases, with 10 bases left between them. Per germline, CDR1 SGHRS and CDR2 YFSETQ. This CDR3 contains 16 residues. CDR3 coding DNA: TGCGCCAGCAGCTTGGAGCAGACGAGCTCTGGAAACACCATATATTTT. It codes for CASSLEQTSSGNTIYF.

This clonotype was observed many times. The chain couples TRBV2 to TRBJ1-3; maybe TRBD1 (5 bases). V dropped 4 bases and J dropped 4 bases, with 5 bases sitting between them. Germline CDR1 SNHLY, CDR2 FYNNEI. The CDR3 sequence is 12 residues long. The CDR3 reads CASSGTGNTIYF. CDR3 nucleotides: TGTGCCAGCAGTGGGACAGGAAACACCATATATTTT.

Turning to this clonotype: This sequence may be a read error, since a much larger clone differs from it by one base. CDR3 in amino acids: CASSYSGTSGENTRYF. The CDR3 DNA reads as TGTGCCAGCAGTTACTCCGGGACTAGCGGGGAGAATACGCGGTATTTT. The chain is built from TRBV6-5 and TRBJ2-3; 13 bases line up with TRBD2. Germline assignment: CDR1 MNHEY and CDR2 SVGAGI. This CDR3 is 16 amino acids long.

In its sample, this clonotype was seen a few times. V and J are TRBV12-3 or TRBV12-4 and TRBJ1-2; no reliable D call. This CDR3 has 12 residues. The V end was cut by 6 bases, the J end by 5 bases, with 10 bases between. CDR3 coding DNA: TGTGCCAGCAGCCCCGGGAGATATGGCTACACCTTC. This translates into CASSPGRYGYTF.

The chain is built from TRBV14 and TRBJ1-1; 8 bases fit TRBD1. The CDR3 is 17 amino acids. The germline V gene has CDR1 SGHDN and CDR2 FVKESK. V trimming: 4 bases; J trimming: 1 base; junction bases outside the gene matches: 11. CDR3 sequence (DNA): TGTGCCAGCAGCCCAAAGACAGGGGCACTCTGGAACACTGAAGCTTTCTTT. Amino acid sequence: CASSPKTGALWNTEAFF.

There are many counts of this clonotype. The chain has TRBV19 and TRBJ2-1; D is uncertain. V lost 5 bases, J lost 2 bases, and 10 bases lay in between. CDR3 size: 14 residues. Germline CDR1 LNHDA, CDR2 SQIVND (reference sequence). The CDR3 DNA reads TGTGCCAGTAGTCGTCCGCCTGCCTACAATGAGCAGTTCTTC. Translating it yields CASSRPPAYNEQFF.

In this sample, this clonotype turned up a few times. The chain links TRBV5-1 to TRBJ2-7, with 13 bases lining up with TRBD2. V shed 6 bases, J shed 6 bases, and the junction held 6 bases outside the gene matches. The CDR3 is 14 amino acids. The germline gives CDR1 SGHRS, CDR2 YFSETQ. This CDR3 is CASKWTSGSGEQYF. The CDR3 nucleotides read TGCGCCAGCAAATGGACTAGCGGGAGCGGCGAGCAGTACTTC.

This clonotype has at least ten counts. This chain connects TRBV20-1 to TRBJ2-3, with TRBD2 matching 9 bases. Germline V gene sequence: CDR1 DFQATT, CDR2 SNEGSKA (reference sequence). CDR3 length equals 15 residues. Trimming cost V 1 base and J 6 bases; bases outside gene matches: 8. The CDR3 loop is CSARGVAGAWDTQYF. The DNA of the CDR3 is TGCAGTGCTAGAGGGGTAGCGGGGGCCTGGGATACGCAGTATTTT.

This clonotype has at least ten counts. The V and J genes are TRBV18 and TRBJ1-1; D not resolved. The CDR3 length is 14 residues. Germline V gene lookup returns CDR1 KGHSH and CDR2 LQKENI. V shed 1 base and J shed 1 base, with 7 bases lying between them. The CDR3 coding sequence is TGTGCCAGCTCACCACTATCGGGGAACACTGAAGCTTTCTTT. Protein sequence: CASSPLSGNTEAFF.

This clonotype was detected only a few times. This chain links TRBV16 with TRBJ1-5, with D possibly being TRBD1 (5 bases). From germline, CDR1 is KGHSY and CDR2 FQNENV. V lost 3 bases and J lost 4, with 19 bases in between. This CDR3 region has 17 residues. The CDR3 DNA is TGTGCCAGCAGCCACCATTTTGGGGACCCACTTAATCAGCCCCAGCATTTT. The encoded protein is CASSHHFGDPLNQPQHF. Full variable domain (missing parts from reference TRBV16 and TRBJ1-5): GEEVAQTPKHLVRGEGQKAKLYCAPIKGHSYVFWYQQVLKNEFKFLISFQNENVFDETGMPKERFSAKCLPNSPCSLEIQATKLEDSAVYFCASSHHFGDPLNQPQHFGDGTRLSIL.